Presented here are 22 T cell receptor beta chains from one specimen sequenced in a study of blood T cell repertoires in COVID-19. The table came from immunoSEQ multiplex PCR; TCRdb's copy has only in-frame clones and leaves some out. Altogether around 220,000 clones are present, 65% to 90% being singletons, with the ten largest covering approximately 5.4%. Material for sequencing was peripheral blood. These receptors came from a human donor in a cohort sampled during active COVID-19.

This sequence joins TRBV7-2 and TRBJ1-5; 7 bases are shared with TRBD1. Germline V gene sequence: CDR1 SGHTA, CDR2 FQGNSA. The CDR3 consists of 15 residues. Trimming took 1 base from V and 3 from J; bases not matched to a gene: 3. The CDR3 nucleotides read TGTGCCAGCAGCTTAGGGGGGACAGACAATCAGCCCCAGCATTTT. Amino acids: CASSLGGTDNQPQHF.

This clone was counted only a few times. The chain joins TRBV4-3 to TRBJ1-1, with D hard to call. This CDR3 contains 15 residues. From germline, CDR1 is LGHNA and CDR2 YSLEER. The V and J ends lost 1 base and 4 bases respectively, with 13 bases between them. The CDR3 DNA sequence: TGCGCCAGCAGCCAAGGATGGCGGATGAGCACTGAAGCTTTCTTT. Translation: CASSQGWRMSTEAFF.

This clone has just one count. The chain carries TRBV6-5 and TRBJ2-3, with a weak D call TRBD1 (6 bases). Per the germline V gene, CDR1 is MNHEY and CDR2 is SVGAGI. CDR3 length: 14 residues. The V end was cut by 8 bases, the J end by 4 bases, with 16 bases between. CDR3: CASAGDISPDTQYF. The CDR3 DNA reads TGTGCCAGCGCAGGGGATATTAGCCCAGATACGCAGTATTTT.

The chain carries TRBV6-6 and TRBJ2-1; 8 bases map to TRBD1. Germline loops: CDR1 MNHNY, CDR2 SVGAGI (reference sequence). The length of the CDR3 is 14 residues. The V gene end was trimmed by 6 bases and the J gene end by 3 bases; junction bases not matched to a gene: 4. In DNA, the CDR3 is TGTGCCAGCAGGGACAGGGATATCTACAATGAGCAGTTCTTC. It specifies CASRDRDIYNEQFF.

The chain carries TRBV5-8 and TRBJ1-2; D is unresolved. CDR1 SGHTS and CDR2 YDEGEE come from the germline V gene. This CDR3 is built from 14 residues. V shed 4 bases and J shed 4 bases, with 14 bases lying between them. DNA for the CDR3: TGTGCCAGCAGCAGCAGAGGGCCAGGCTATGGCTACACCTTC. It codes for CASSSRGPGYGYTF.

V and J are TRBV15 and TRBJ1-1; D is ambiguous. Trimming shortened V by 0 bases and J by 6 bases, and 11 bases separated the two germline ends. Germline V lookup: CDR1 LNHNV, CDR2 YYDKDF (reference sequence). The CDR3 runs to 14 residues. The CDR3 bases are TGTGCCACCAGCAGAGACGGGGTTGGGGCTGAAGCTTTCTTT. Its protein is CATSRDGVGAEAFF. Combining the CDR3 with reference TRBV15 and TRBJ1-1 gives the whole variable domain DAMVIQNPRYQVTQFGKPVTLSCSQTLNHNVMYWYQQKSSQAPKLLFHYYDKDFNNEADTPDNFQSRRPNTSFCFLDIRSPGLGDTAMYLCATSRDGVGAEAFFGQGTRLTVV.

The count of this clone is one. The chain recombines TRBV19 with TRBJ2-1, with 8 positions matching TRBD1. The germline V gene encodes CDR1 LNHDA and CDR2 SQIVND (reference sequence). CDR3 length: 17 amino acids. V was pared by 5 bases and J by 3 bases, with 12 bases of the junction left unmatched. Written as DNA, the CDR3 is TGTGCCAGTAGTCCTCGGGGTCAGGGGGCTAACTACAATGAGCAGTTCTTC. Protein sequence: CASSPRGQGANYNEQFF. Full variable domain (missing parts from reference TRBV19 and TRBJ2-1): DGGITQSPKYLFRKEGQNVTLSCEQNLNHDAMYWYRQDPGQGLRLIYYSQIVNDFQKGDIAEGYSVSREKKESFPLTVTSAQKNPTAFYLCASSPRGQGANYNEQFFGPGTRLTVL.

This clone came up a few times. This chain joins TRBV28 and TRBJ1-2, with TRBD1 matching over 10 bases. The CDR3 consists of 15 residues. Losses at the gene ends were 6 bases for V and 8 bases for J; bases not matched to a gene: 12. Germline values: CDR1 MDHEN, CDR2 SYDVKM. The chain's CDR3 is CASSRPGTGEWGYTF. CDR3 coding DNA: TGTGCCAGCAGCCGCCCCGGGACAGGGGAGTGGGGCTACACCTTC.

The gene calls are TRBV9 and TRBJ2-1; a possible D gene is TRBD2 (6 bases). V was clipped by 0 bases and J by 8 bases, with 15 bases between them. Germline V gene lookup returns CDR1 SGDLS and CDR2 YYNGEE. This CDR3 spans 15 amino acids. CDR3 DNA: TGTGCCAGCAGCGTAGCCAGCGGGCTGCCCGATGAGCAGTTCTTC. Its protein is CASSVASGLPDEQFF.

This clone has more than one count but fewer than ten. The gene calls are TRBV18 and TRBJ2-7; D possibly corresponds to TRBD2 (6 bases). The CDR3 contains 12 residues. Per germline, CDR1 KGHSH and CDR2 LQKENI. V shed 2 bases and J shed 7 bases, with 9 bases lying between them. The CDR3 DNA reads as TGTGCCAGCTCACCAGGGACTGAGGAGCAGTACTTC. Protein: CASSPGTEEQYF.

This clone came up a few times. This sequence joins TRBV6-5 and TRBJ2-3, with 10 bases lining up with TRBD1. The CDR3 runs to 14 residues. CDR1 and CDR2 (germline): MNHEY, SVGAGI. Losses at the gene ends were 6 bases for V and 6 bases for J; bases not matched to a gene: 6. The CDR3 sequence is CASREGQGYDTQYF. In nucleotides, the CDR3 is TGTGCCAGCAGGGAGGGACAGGGGTACGATACGCAGTATTTT.

This clone appeared many times. The chain carries TRBV7-3 and TRBJ1-1; possible D gene TRBD1, 5 bases. Germline CDR1 and CDR2: SGHTA and FQGTGA. The CDR3 totals 14 residues. V lost 5 bases and J lost 3, with 13 bases in between. This chain's CDR3 is CASSPGGGYTEAFF. In DNA form, the CDR3 reads TGTGCCAGCAGCCCCGGGGGAGGTTACACTGAAGCTTTCTTT.

This clone was counted a single time. This chain connects TRBV10-3 to TRBJ2-7, with TRBD1 matching over 9 bases. Losses at the gene ends were 10 bases for V and 2 bases for J; bases not matched to a gene: 9. Per germline, CDR1 ENHRY and CDR2 SYGVKD. The CDR3 is 14 amino acids. CDR3 DNA sequence: TGTGCCAGCAAACCCGGGACAGGGACCTACGAGCAGTACTTC. Translating gives CASKPGTGTYEQYF.

This chain uses TRBV6-5 with TRBJ2-7, with 9 bases lining up with TRBD2. The CDR3 runs to 14 residues. J gave up 3 bases and V 6 bases, and 6 bases lay outside the gene matches. Germline V CDR1 and CDR2: MNHEY, SVGAGI. DNA for the CDR3: TGTGCCAGCAGCTTTAGCGGGAGCCACTACGAGCAGTACTTC. It specifies CASSFSGSHYEQYF.

The V and J genes are TRBV28 and TRBJ2-7, with 12 bases that match TRBD2. J was trimmed by 2 bases and V by 8 bases; bases with no gene match: 4. The CDR3 totals 14 residues. Per germline, CDR1 MDHEN and CDR2 SYDVKM. The CDR3, as DNA: TGTGCCAGCGGGACTAGCGGGCGTACCTACGAGCAGTACTTC. Translating it yields CASGTSGRTYEQYF.

As regards this clone: Relative to the germline gene, one junction end is altered; a read error may explain this. This chain joins TRBV7-7 and TRBJ2-5, with TRBD1 identical over 10 bases. The CDR3 is made up of 14 amino acids. Germline loops: CDR1 SSHAT, CDR2 FNYEAQ (reference sequence). CDR3 sequence reads: CASSQTGGQQTQYF. Here the CDR3 DNA reads TGTGCCAGCAGCCAGACAGGGGGCCAACAGACCCAGTACTTC.

The chain is built from TRBV5-1 and TRBJ1-1, with TRBD1 matching over 9 bases. Germline V CDR1 and CDR2: SGHRS, YFSETQ. After removal of 5 bases from V and 5 bases from J, the junction contained 4 bases not matched to a gene. This CDR3 spans 13 amino acids. Written as DNA, the CDR3 is TGCGCCAGCAGACAGGGGGCGAGTACTGAAGCTTTCTTT. Translating it yields CASRQGASTEAFF.

The V call is TRBV9, the J call TRBJ2-3; possibly TRBD1 or TRBD2 for D (5 bases each). Germline assignment: CDR1 SGDLS and CDR2 YYNGEE. The CDR3 loop spans 12 amino acids. V dropped 4 bases and J dropped 6 bases, with 9 bases sitting between them. The CDR3 nucleotides are TGTGCCAGCAGCCTAGGGGAGGATACGCAGTATTTT. Its protein is CASSLGEDTQYF.

The sample holds a few counts of this clone. This CDR3 reads CASRATRRGTDTQYF. In nucleotides, the CDR3 is TGTGCCAGCAGGGCGACTAGAAGGGGCACAGATACGCAGTATTTT. This sequence joins TRBV6-5 and TRBJ2-3; the D gene is possibly TRBD2 (6 bases). V lost 6 bases and J lost 1, with 14 bases in between. The CDR3 extends over 15 amino acids. The germline V gene has CDR1 MNHEY and CDR2 SVGAGI.

The rearrangement uses TRBV18 and TRBJ2-5, with 8 nucleotides matching TRBD1. CDR1 is KGHSH and CDR2 is LQKENI in the germline V gene. The CDR3 sequence is 16 residues long. Trimming cost V 3 bases and J 4 bases; bases outside gene matches: 10. CDR3 sequence reads: CASSPRTGQVSETQYF. The CDR3 bases are TGTGCCAGCTCACCTCGGACAGGGCAAGTCTCAGAGACCCAGTACTTC.

As regards this clone: Other DNA sequences of this sample code for an identical CDR3. This sequence joins TRBV18 and TRBJ1-1; D is ambiguous. The CDR3 contains 13 residues. V lost 2 bases and J 0 bases, leaving 4 bases between the germline ends. Germline V gives CDR1 KGHSH, CDR2 LQKENI. CDR3 coding DNA: TGTGCCAGCTCACCAACGGTGAACACTGAAGCTTTCTTT. Translation: CASSPTVNTEAFF.

This clone was detected a few times. The chain couples TRBV29-1 to TRBJ1-1; unclear D gene. In germline, CDR1 is SQVTM, CDR2 ANQGSEA. V gave up 5 bases and J gave up 0 bases, with 16 bases separating them. This CDR3 region has 15 residues. In DNA form, the CDR3 reads TGCAGCGTTACCAGGCAACAGCATTTGAACACTGAAGCTTTCTTT. Protein product: CSVTRQQHLNTEAFF.